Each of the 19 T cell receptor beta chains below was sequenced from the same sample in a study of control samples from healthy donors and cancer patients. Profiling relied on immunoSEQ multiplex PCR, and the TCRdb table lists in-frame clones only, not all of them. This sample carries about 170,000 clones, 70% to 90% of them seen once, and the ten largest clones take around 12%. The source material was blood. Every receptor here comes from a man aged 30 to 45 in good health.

The CDR3: CASSWLAVSSYEQYF. The CDR3 DNA is TGTGCCAGCAGCTGGCTAGCGGTAAGCTCCTACGAGCAGTACTTC. This chain links TRBV7-8 with TRBJ2-7; TRBD2 matches at 7 bases. With V trimmed by 4 bases and J by 0 bases, 6 bases remained unmatched. Germline V gives CDR1 SGHVS, CDR2 FQNEAQ. The CDR3 spans 15 residues.

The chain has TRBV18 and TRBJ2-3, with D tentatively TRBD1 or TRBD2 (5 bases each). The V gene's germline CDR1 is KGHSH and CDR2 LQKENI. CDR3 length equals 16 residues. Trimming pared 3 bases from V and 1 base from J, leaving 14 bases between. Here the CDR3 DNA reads TGTGCCAGCTCACCCGGGGCAATTCTAGGCACAGATACGCAGTATTTT. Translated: CASSPGAILGTDTQYF.

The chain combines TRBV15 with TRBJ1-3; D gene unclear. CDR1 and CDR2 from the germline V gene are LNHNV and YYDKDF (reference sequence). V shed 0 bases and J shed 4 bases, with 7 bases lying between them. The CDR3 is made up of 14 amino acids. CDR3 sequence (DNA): TGTGCCACCAGCAGAGAAGGAGACGGAAACACCATATATTTT. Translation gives CATSREGDGNTIYF.

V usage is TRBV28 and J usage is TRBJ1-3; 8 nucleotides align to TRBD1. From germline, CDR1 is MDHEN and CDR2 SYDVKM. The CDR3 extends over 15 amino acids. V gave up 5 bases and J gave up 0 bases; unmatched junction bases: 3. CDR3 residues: CASSGTGYSGNTIYF. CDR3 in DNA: TGTGCCAGCAGTGGGACAGGTTACTCTGGAAACACCATATATTTT.

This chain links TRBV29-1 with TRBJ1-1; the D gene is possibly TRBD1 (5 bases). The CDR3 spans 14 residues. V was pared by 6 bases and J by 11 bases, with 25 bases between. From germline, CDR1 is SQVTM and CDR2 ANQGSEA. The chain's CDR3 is CSVVAPGTHPWAFF. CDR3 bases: TGCAGCGTCGTAGCCCCCGGGACCCATCCCTGGGCTTTCTTT.

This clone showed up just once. This CDR3 reads CASSQGLYTEAFF. In DNA form, the CDR3 reads TGTGCCAGCAGCCAAGGACTCTACACTGAAGCTTTCTTT. V usage is TRBV3-1 (or the pseudogene TRBV3-2) and J usage is TRBJ1-1, with D unresolved. The CDR3 length is 13 residues. V was cut by 1 base and J by 3 bases, with 6 bases left in between. Germline loops: CDR1 LGHDT, CDR2 YNNKEL (reference sequence).

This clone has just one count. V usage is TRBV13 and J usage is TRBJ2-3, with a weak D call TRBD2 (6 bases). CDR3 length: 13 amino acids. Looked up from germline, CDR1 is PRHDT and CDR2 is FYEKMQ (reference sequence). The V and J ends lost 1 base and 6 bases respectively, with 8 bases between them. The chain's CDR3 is CASSLEEGDTQYF. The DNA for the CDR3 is TGTGCCAGCAGCTTAGAGGAGGGGGATACGCAGTATTTT.

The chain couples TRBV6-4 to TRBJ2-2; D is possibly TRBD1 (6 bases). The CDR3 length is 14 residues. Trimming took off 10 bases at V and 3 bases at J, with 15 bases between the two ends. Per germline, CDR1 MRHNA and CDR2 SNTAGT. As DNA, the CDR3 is TGTGCCACCAAGGCAGGGGCGGACACCGGGGAGCTGTTTTTT. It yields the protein CATKAGADTGELFF.

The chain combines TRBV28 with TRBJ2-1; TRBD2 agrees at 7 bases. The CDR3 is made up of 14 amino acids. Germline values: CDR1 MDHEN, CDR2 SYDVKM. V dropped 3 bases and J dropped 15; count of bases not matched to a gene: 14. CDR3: CASSFVPPSGTPFF. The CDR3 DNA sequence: TGTGCCAGCAGTTTTGTGCCCCCGAGCGGGACCCCGTTCTTC.

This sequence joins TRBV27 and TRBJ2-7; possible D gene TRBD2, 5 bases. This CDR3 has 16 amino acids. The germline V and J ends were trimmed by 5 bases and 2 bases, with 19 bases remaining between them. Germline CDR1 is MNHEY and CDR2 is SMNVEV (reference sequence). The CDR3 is CASSPLTREITYEQYF. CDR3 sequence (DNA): TGTGCCAGCAGTCCACTAACGAGGGAAATAACCTACGAGCAGTACTTC.

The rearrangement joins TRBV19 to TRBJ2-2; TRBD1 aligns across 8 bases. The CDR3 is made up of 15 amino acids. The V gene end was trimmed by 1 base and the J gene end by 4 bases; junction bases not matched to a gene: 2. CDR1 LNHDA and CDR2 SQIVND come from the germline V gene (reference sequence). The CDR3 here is CASSIGTGFTGELFF. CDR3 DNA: TGTGCCAGTAGTATAGGGACAGGGTTCACCGGGGAGCTGTTTTTT.

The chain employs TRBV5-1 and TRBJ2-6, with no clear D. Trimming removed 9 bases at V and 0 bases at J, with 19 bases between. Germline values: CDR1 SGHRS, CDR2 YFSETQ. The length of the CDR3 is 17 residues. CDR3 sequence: CATRPGSLISGANVLTF. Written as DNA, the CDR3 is TGCGCCACCCGCCCCGGCAGCCTCATCTCTGGGGCCAACGTCCTGACTTTC.

This CDR3 reads CASSAWSGGANGEAFF. The CDR3, as DNA: TGTGCCAGCAGTGCTTGGAGTGGGGGGGCTAACGGTGAAGCTTTCTTT. The chain has TRBV25-1 and TRBJ1-1; D may be TRBD1 (6 bases). From germline, CDR1 is MGHDK and CDR2 SYGVNS. V was shortened by 4 bases and J by 7 bases, with 22 bases between the two germline ends. The CDR3 has 16 residues.

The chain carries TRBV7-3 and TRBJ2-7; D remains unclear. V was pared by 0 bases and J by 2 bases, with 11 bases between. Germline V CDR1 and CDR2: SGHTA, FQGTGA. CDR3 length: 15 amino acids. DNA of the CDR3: TGTGCCAGCAGCTTAACGTTTGGTGCTGCCTACGAGCAGTACTTC. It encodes CASSLTFGAAYEQYF.

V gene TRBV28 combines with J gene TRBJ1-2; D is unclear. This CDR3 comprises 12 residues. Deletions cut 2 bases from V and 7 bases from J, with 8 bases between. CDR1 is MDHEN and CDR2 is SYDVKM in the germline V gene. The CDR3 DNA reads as TGTGCCAGCAGTTTAGCGGGGTTTGGCTACACCTTC. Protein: CASSLAGFGYTF.

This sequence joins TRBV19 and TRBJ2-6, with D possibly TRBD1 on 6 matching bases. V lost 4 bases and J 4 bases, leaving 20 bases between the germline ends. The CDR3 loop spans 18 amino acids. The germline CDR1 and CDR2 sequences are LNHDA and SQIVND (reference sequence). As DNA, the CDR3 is TGTGCCAGTAGTACCCCAGGGGCCAGAAGGGTAGGGGCCAACGTCCTGACTTTC. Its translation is CASSTPGARRVGANVLTF.

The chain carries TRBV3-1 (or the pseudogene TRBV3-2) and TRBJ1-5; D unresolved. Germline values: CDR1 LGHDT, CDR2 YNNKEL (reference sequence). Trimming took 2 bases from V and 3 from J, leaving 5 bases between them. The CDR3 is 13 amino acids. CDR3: CASSQYNNQPQHF. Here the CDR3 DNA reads TGTGCCAGCAGCCAATATAACAATCAGCCCCAGCATTTT.

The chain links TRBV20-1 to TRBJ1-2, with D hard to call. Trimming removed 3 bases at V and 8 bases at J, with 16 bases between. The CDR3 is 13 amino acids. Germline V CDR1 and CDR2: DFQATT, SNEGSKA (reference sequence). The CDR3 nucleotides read TGCAGTGCTAGTTCAGCCGGCTTTGGCGGCTACACCTTC. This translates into CSASSAGFGGYTF.

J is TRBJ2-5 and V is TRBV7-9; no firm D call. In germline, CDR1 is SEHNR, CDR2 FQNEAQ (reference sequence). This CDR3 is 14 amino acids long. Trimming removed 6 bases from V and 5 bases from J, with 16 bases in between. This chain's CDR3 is CASSPSFSAETQYF. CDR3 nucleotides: TGTGCCAGCAGTCCCTCATTCTCGGCGGAGACCCAGTACTTC.